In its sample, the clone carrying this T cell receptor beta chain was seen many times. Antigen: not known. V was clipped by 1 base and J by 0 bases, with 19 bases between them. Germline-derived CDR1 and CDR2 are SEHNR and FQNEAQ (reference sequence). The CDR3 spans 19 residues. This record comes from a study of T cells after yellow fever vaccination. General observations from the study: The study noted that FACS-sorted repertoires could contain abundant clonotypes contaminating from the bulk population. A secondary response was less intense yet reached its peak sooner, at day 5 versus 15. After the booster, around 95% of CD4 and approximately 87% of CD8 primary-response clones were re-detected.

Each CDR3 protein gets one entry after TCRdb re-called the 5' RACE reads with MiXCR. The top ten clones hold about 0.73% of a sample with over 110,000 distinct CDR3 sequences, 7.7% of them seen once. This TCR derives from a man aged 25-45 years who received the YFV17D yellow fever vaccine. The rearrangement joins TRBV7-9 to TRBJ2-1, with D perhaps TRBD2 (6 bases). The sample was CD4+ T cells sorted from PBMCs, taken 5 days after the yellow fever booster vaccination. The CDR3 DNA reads TGTGCCAGCAGCTTAGGGGTTGGGGGAGGACCTACCTCCTACAATGAGCAGTTCTTC. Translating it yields CASSLGVGGGPTSYNEQFF. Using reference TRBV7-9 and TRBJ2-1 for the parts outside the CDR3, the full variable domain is DTGVSQNPRHKITKRGQNVTFRCDPISEHNRLYWYRQTLGQGPEFLTYFQNEAQLEKSRLLSDRFSAERPKGSFSTLEIQRTEQGDSAMYLCASSLGVGGGPTSYNEQFFGPGTRLTVL.